This T cell receptor beta chain stems from a study of T cell responses to AZD1222 COVID-19 vaccine. Whole-study findings and limits: Spike was spanned by vaccine-associated CD4 TCRs, which were dominant at 160-218 and 743-854. Spike-specific TCR breadth and depth went up after people got two AZD1222 doses. Clonal diversity may have been underestimated in mostly white British donors.

Profiling relied on immunoSEQ multiplex PCR, and the TCRdb table lists in-frame clones only, not all of them. The repertoire holds around 80,000 clones, about 80% seen once, with approximately 1.3% in the top ten. On this clone itself: Antigen: not known.

This CDR3 contains 14 residues. V lost 3 bases, J lost 2 bases, and 9 bases lay in between. The germline CDR1 and CDR2 sequences are MNHNY and SVGAGI (reference sequence). This TCR derives from an adult who received the AZD1222 COVID-19 vaccine. This material consisted of peripheral blood, taken 28 days after the second AZD1222 dose. The chain carries TRBV6-6 and TRBJ2-3; TRBD1 is a possible D gene (5 bases). CDR3 loop: CASSYAGNTDTQYF. The CDR3, as DNA: TGTGCCAGCAGTTATGCAGGGAACACAGATACGCAGTATTTT.